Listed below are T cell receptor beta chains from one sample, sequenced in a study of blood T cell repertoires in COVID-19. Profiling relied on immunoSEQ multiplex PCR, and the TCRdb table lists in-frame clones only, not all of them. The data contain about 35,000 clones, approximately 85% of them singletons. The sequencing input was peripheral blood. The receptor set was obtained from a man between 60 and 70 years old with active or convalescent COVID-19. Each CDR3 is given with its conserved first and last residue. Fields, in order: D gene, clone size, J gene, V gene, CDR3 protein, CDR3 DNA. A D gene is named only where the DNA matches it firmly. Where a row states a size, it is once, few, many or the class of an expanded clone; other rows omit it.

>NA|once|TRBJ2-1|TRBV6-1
CASSELIGATPNEQFF
TGTGCCAGCAGTGAACTGATAGGGGCTACCCCCAATGAGCAGTTCTTC
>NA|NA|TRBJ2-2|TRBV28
CASSFTGTANTGELFF
TGTGCCAGCAGTTTTACAGGGACGGCGAACACCGGGGAGCTGTTTTTT
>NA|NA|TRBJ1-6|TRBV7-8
CASRWQGGSYNSPLHF
TGTGCCAGCAGGTGGCAGGGCGGCTCCTATAATTCACCCCTCCACTTT
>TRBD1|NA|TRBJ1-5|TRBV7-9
CASSSDREGNQPQHF
TGTGCCAGCAGCTCAGACAGGGAAGGGAATCAGCCCCAGCATTTT
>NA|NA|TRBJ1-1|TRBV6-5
CASSSLTGNTEAFF
TGTGCCAGCAGTTCGCTAACAGGGAACACTGAAGCTTTCTTT
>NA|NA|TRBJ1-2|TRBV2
CASSEEASGVSGYTF
TGTGCCAGCAGTGAGGAGGCTTCGGGGGTCTCTGGCTACACCTTC
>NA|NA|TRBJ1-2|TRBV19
CASSAQGSYGYTF
TGTGCCAGTAGCGCTCAGGGTTCCTATGGCTACACCTTC
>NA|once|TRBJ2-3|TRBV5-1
CASSKESFGTDTQYF
TGCGCCAGCAGTAAGGAGAGTTTCGGCACAGATACGCAGTATTTT
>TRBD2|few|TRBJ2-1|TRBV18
CASSPRGGGPQNNEQFF
TGTGCCAGCTCACCACGGGGGGGAGGGCCCCAGAACAATGAGCAGTTCTTC
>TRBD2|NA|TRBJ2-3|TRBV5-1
CASSLPGGSQSDTQYF
TGCGCCAGCAGCCTCCCGGGCGGGAGTCAGTCAGATACGCAGTATTTT